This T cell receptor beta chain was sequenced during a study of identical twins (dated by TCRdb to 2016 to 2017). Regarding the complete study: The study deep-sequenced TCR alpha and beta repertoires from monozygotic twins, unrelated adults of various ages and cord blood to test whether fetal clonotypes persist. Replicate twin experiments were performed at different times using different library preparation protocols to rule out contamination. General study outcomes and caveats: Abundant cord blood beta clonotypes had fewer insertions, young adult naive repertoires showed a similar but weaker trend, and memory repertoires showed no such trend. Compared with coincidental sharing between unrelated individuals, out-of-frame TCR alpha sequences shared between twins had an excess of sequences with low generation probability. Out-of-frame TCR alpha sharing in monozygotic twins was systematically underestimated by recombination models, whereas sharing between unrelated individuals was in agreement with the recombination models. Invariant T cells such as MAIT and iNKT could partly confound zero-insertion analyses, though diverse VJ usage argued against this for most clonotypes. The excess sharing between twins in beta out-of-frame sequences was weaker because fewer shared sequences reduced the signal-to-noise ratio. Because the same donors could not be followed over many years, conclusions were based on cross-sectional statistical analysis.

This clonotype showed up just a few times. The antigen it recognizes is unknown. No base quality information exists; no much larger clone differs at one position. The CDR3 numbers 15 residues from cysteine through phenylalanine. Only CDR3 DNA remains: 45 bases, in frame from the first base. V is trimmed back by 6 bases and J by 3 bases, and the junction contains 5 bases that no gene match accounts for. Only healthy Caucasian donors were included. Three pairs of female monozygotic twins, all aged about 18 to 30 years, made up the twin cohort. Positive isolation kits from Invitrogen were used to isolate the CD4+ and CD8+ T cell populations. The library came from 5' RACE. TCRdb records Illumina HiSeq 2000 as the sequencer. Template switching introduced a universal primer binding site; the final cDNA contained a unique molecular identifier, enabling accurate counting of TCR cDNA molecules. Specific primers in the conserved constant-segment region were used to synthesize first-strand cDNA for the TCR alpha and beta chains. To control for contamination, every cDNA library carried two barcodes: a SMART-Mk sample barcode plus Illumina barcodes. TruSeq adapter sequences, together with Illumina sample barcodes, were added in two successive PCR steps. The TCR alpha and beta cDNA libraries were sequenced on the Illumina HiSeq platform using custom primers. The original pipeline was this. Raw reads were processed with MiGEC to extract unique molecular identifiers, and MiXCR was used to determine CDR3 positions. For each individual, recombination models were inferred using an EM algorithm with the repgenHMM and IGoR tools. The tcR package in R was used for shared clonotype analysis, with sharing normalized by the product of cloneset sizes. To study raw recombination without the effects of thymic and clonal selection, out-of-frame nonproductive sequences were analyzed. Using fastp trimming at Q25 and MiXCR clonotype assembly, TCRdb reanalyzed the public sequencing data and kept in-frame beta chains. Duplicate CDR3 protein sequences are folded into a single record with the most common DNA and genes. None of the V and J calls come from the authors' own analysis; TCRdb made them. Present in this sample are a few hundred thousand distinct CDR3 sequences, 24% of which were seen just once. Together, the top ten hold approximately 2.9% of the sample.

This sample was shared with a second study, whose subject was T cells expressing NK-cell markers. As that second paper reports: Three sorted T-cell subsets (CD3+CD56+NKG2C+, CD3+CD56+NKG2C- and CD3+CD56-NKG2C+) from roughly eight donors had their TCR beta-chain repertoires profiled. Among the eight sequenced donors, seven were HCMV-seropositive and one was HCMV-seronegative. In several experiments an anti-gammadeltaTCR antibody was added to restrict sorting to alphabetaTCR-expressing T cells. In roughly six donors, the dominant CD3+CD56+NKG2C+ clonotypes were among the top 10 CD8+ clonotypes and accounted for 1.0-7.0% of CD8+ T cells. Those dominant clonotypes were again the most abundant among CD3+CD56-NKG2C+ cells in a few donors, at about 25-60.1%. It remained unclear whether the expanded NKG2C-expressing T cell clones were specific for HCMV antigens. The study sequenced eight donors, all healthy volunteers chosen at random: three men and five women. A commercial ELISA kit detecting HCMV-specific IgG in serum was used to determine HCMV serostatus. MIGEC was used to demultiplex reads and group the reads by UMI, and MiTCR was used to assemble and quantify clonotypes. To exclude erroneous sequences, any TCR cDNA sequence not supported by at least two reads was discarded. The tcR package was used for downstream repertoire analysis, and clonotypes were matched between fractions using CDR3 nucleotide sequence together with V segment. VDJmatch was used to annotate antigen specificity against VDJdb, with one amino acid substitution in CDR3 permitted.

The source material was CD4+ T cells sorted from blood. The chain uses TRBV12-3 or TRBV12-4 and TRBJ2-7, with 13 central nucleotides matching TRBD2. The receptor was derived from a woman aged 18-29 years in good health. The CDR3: CASRQLAGGRYEQYF. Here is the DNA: TGTGCCAGCAGACAACTAGCGGGGGGGCGCTACGAGCAGTACTTC.